This T cell receptor beta chain was observed in a study of CXCR3-negative and CXCR3-positive naive CD8 T cells. Through 5' RACE with UMI labels, the TRB cDNA libraries were prepared. TCRdb reprocessed the 5' RACE reads and reports one entry per CDR3 protein, with no DNA. The sample includes roughly 56,000 distinct CDR3 sequences. Comment on this clonotype: Its antigen is still unknown.

The V gene's germline CDR1 is SQVTM and CDR2 ANQGSEA. CDR3 length: 13 residues. General study points: Similar TRBV-TRBJ usage was seen in naive cells (both CXCR3-negative and CXCR3-positive), but memory cells differed.

All CD8+ T cell subsets were sorted in triplicate at fewer than 350,000 cells each. This receptor was taken from a human donor in good health. Some clones in this sample may be carry-over from other donors' samples. This chain links TRBV29-1 with TRBJ2-7; checking the TCRdb D call of TRBD1 is not possible without DNA. Sample: naive CXCR3- CD8+ T cells from blood. As to subset: CD45RO-CCR7+CD27+CD95- naive CD8+ T cells lacking CXCR3 (TNR3-). The CDR3 protein is CSAREVNSYEQYF.